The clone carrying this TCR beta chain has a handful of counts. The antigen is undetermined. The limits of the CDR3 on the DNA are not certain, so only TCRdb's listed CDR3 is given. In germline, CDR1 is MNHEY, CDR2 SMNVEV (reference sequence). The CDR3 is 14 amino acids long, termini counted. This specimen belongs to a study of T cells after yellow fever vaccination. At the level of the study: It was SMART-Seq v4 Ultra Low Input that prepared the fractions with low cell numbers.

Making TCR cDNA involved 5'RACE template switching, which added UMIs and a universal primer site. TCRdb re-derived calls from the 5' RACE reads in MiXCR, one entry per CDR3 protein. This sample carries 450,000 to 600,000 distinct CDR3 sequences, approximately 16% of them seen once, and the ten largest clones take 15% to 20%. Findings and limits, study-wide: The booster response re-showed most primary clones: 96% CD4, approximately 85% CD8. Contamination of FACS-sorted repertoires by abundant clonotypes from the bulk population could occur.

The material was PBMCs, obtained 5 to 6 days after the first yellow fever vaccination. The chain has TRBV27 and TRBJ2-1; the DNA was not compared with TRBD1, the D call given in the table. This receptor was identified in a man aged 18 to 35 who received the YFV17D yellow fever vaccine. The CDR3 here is CASSLVGRGAERFF.